The clone carrying this TCR beta chain was picked up a small number of times. Its antigen is unknown. J gave up 3 bases and V 5 bases, and 2 bases lay outside the gene matches. The CDR3 extends over 13 amino acids. Germline loops: CDR1 SGHVS, CDR2 FQNEAQ. The data originate from a study of T-cell memory formation after mild COVID-19. TCRdb re-called the 5' RACE reads with MiXCR, one entry per CDR3 protein. The repertoire has nearly 200,000 distinct CDR3 sequences, around 20% of them found once; the top ten carry 2% to 3%. Study-wide results and limits: Researchers could not confirm that second-wave clones peaking on day 37 targeted SARS-CoV-2.

The V gene is TRBV7-8, the J gene TRBJ1-2; 8 bases are a match to TRBD1. Sequencing used PBMCs or a T cell subset sorted from them (not recorded which). The origin of this receptor is an adult woman who had mild COVID-19 (a few samples of this study predate the infection). Cell type and time point are not known. This CDR3 is CASSQTGDYGYTF. CDR3 in DNA: TGTGCCAGCAGCCAGACAGGGGACTATGGCTACACCTTC.